This TCR beta chain is from a study of T cells in Graves' hyperthyroidism and ophthalmopathy (dated by TCRdb to about 2019). In terms of the full investigation: Peripheral blood samples were taken at initial diagnosis, before any treatment was given. A discovery cohort of around 100 patients, approximately 45 with Graves' ophthalmopathy and under 60 with stable Graves' hyperthyroidism, was used to find distinguishing TCR V-J signatures. Prospective prediction of ophthalmopathy was tested in an independent validation cohort of approximately 19 hyperthyroidism patients and some 17 patients who later progressed to ophthalmopathy. The 100 or so discovery patients were randomly split 7:3 into training and test sets. In roughly six Graves' hyperthyroidism patients, the study also compared T-cell repertoires from thyroid tissue with T-cell repertoires from blood. After sampling, hyperthyroidism patients received methimazole starting at 30 mg daily, and ophthalmopathy patients received high-dose intravenous methylprednisolone. The paper describes TCR Vbeta CDR3 sequencing of more than 120 peripheral blood samples, made up of 43 ophthalmopathy patients, 70 to 80 hyperthyroidism patients and 17 progressor patients. What the work shows at the level of the full study, not this receptor alone: No statistical method was used to fix the sample size in advance, and group allocation was not hidden from the investigators. Most expanded thyroid clonotypes (frequency above 0.001) were also detected in blood, a finding suggesting that blood repertoires may reflect thyroid immune responses. In cross-validation, a model built on a 13 V-J signature told ophthalmopathy apart from stable hyperthyroidism with approximately 91% sensitivity and roughly 81% specificity, and in testing the same model reached 80%/75%. In validation, the model predicted progression to ophthalmopathy with roughly 66% sensitivity and less than 75% specificity, a median of 6.5 months before onset.

Stable Graves' hyperthyroidism was defined as the absence of progression to ophthalmopathy over 18 months of follow-up. Hyperthyroidism patients were aged 18 to 65 years and newly diagnosed, with disease duration of less than 2 months. Patients with uncontrolled infections, other autoimmune diseases, pregnancy or lactation were excluded. Diagnoses were established on the basis of clinical symptoms, serum thyroxine and TRAb, thyroid ultrasound, and orbital computed tomography. PBMCs were separated from 10 ml of fresh peripheral blood using Ficoll-Paque density gradient centrifugation. Trizol reagent was used to extract total RNA, and RNA quality was then checked on an Agilent 2100 Bioanalyzer. The CDR3 measures 16 amino acids from cysteine to phenylalanine. Just the 48-base CDR3 DNA is kept, in frame starting at base 1. The germline V and J ends show losses of 5 bases and 9 bases respectively, and no gene match explains 11 bases of the junction. The germline V gene yields SGHDT for CDR1 and YYEEEE for CDR2.

In its sample, this clonotype was seen many times. The clone's antigen remains unknown. Base qualities are not recorded, but no much larger clone differs from it by a single base. The TCR beta CDR3 regions were amplified from the RNA transcripts. The first round of RT-PCR for the TCR CDR3 was performed with the HTBI primer set and the Qiagen OneStep RT-PCR kit. Libraries were constructed in a second round of multiplex PCR, after which size selection and purification were carried out. Paired-end sequencing of the libraries was performed with 100 bp reads on an Illumina HiSeq2000. Concerning the study's data processing: SOAPnuke was used to process the raw data, throwing out any read that contained adapters or uncalled bases, had a mean Phred below 15, or lacked an exact constant-primer or identifier match. High-quality paired reads were merged using COPE v1.2.5, and each unique nucleotide sequence was defined as a clonotype. MiTCR v1.1 was used to align the clonotypes against IMGT TRBV, TRBD and TRBJ reference segments. The analysis included only V-J combinations with a frequency above 0.0001, which together covered around 99% of the repertoires. The TCS score was defined as F50 (clonal expansion) divided by E x V (chaos), with BLOSUM62-based TCRdist calculated between CDR3 peptides within each V-J. Welch's t-statistics and random forest reduced around 520 V-J features to 10 to 15, which were used in a naive Bayes classifier (R e1071). TCRdb reworked the public reads: Q25 trimming with fastp, MiXCR clone assembly, productive beta chains retained. Merged by CDR3 protein, the rows form single entries marked with the most common genes and DNA. Clone size and V and J calls follow TCRdb, not the original study. This sample is represented by some 440,000 distinct CDR3 sequences; approximately 14% of them were singletons. The ten largest clones represent less than 15% of the sample.

This TCR was recovered from a woman aged 18-35 years with Graves' hyperthyroidism. The rearrangement combines TRBV5-6 with TRBJ2-1, and 13 junctional nucleotides match TRBD2. Sequenced input: blood. The sequenced DNA is TGTGCCAGCAGACTCGGACTAGCGGGAGCTGTGGTTGAGCAGTTCTTC. Its product reads: CASRLGLAGAVVEQFF.